The following is a T cell receptor beta chain sequence with its context. Its matching antigen is unknown. The sample is drawn from a study of T cell responses to AZD1222 COVID-19 vaccine. Study findings and constraints: Unmutated regions of variants are reportedly targeted by nearly half of spike-specific TCRs.

The CDR3 extends over 14 amino acids. The germline CDR1 and CDR2 sequences are KGHSH and LQKENI. V lost 8 bases and J 1 base, leaving 14 bases between the germline ends. This table comes from immunoSEQ multiplex PCR, and its TCRdb copy is limited to in-frame clones, with some not included. This table has under 140,000 clones, roughly 90% appearing once. This rearrangement joins TRBV18 to TRBJ1-1; D may be TRBD1 (6 bases). The sequenced sample was peripheral blood, obtained 28 days after the second AZD1222 dose. The source is an adult who received the AZD1222 COVID-19 vaccine. The CDR3 here is CASQDRVTNTEAFF. CDR3 sequence (DNA): TGTGCCAGCCAGGACAGAGTTACGAACACTGAAGCTTTCTTT.